A selection of T cell receptor beta chains follows, all from one sample in a study of blood T cell repertoires in COVID-19. The assay was immunoSEQ multiplex PCR, and TCRdb's table has in-frame clones only and misses some. The repertoire consists of 180,000 or so clones, with 65% to 85% occurring once and the leading ten covering 10% to 15%. Input material: PBMCs or T cells enriched from blood (not recorded which). Receptors were obtained from a woman aged 60-75 years who had recovered from COVID-19. Each CDR3 is given with its conserved first and last residue.

v_gene	CDR3aa
TRBV25-1	CASSGLAGANEQFF
TRBV2	CASSEIGGYGYTF
TRBV11-2	CASSSSTSGSYNEQFF
TRBV5-5	CASSIVPNQPQHF
TRBV5-4	CATGGGGLSNTEAFF
TRBV4-2	CASSQDGGRALGEQFF
TRBV19	CASSMESWGGRNTGELFF
TRBV9	CASSTSVGGRNTIYF
TRBV28	CASSLYLVPGEKLFF
TRBV5-1	CASSGALGQSNEKLFF
TRBV7-3	CASSLQGADTEAFF
TRBV28	CASSKRDTEAFF
TRBV5-4	CASSLRGGLIGYTF
TRBV7-6	CASSLLSGTSGKLYF
TRBV7-2	CASSLGHRSGNTIYF
TRBV19	CASSNIDRGDYGYTF
TRBV3-1/TRBV3-2	CASSQVAPSEAFF
TRBV4-2	CASSRSAGGSGTNEKLFF
TRBV6-6	CASQPGNYGYTF
TRBV30	CAWSDGMNEKLFF
TRBV30	CAWQLSPGDTEAFF
TRBV28	CATQNYGYTF
TRBV5-1	CASSTDGLTYNEQFF
TRBV18	CASSPDRNTIYF
TRBV5-1	CASSSGLAGPKPTDTQYF
TRBV7-9	CASSLEFGDLNTEAFF
TRBV3-1/TRBV3-2	CAISDRGTDTQYF
TRBV21-1	CASMGPMRQSPSDYGYTF
TRBV7-6	CASSVDRDTGELFF
TRBV12-3/TRBV12-4	CASGGLDTEAFF
TRBV10-1	CASSELFYDEQYF
TRBV6-5	CASSRDRGSMSGYTF
TRBV30	CAWSLKGQGPNQPQHF
TRBV30	CAWSVSSGNTIYF
TRBV19	CAVGGQGNTGELFF
TRBV19	CASSSSLGVGYTF
TRBV23-1	CASSQWRGRGYSYGYTF
TRBV5-1	CASSWGQGGTEAFF
TRBV5-6	CASSRGTVLEQYF
TRBV5-1	CASSLRGGSYEQYF
TRBV24-1	CATSDASWDWFF